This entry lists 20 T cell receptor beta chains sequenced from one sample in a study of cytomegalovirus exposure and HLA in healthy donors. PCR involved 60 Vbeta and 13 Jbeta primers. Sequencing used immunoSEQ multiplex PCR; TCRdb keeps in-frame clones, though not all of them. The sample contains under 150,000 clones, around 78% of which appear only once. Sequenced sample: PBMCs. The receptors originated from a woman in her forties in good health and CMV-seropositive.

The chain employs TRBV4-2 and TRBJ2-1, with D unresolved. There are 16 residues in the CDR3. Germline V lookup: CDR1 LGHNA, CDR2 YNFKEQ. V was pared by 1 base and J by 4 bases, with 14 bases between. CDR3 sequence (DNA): TGTGCCAGCAGCCAAGGCGGCGTGAATCTTTACAATGAGCAGTTCTTC. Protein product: CASSQGGVNLYNEQFF.

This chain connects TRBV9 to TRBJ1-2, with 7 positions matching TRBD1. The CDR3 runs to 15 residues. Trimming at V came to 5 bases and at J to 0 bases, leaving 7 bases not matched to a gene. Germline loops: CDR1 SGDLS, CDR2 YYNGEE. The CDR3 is CASSFSGTANYGYTF. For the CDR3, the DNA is TGTGCCAGCAGTTTTTCCGGGACAGCTAACTATGGCTACACCTTC.

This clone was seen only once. DNA for the CDR3: TGTGCCAGCAGCCAAGAAAGGAGGGCCGAGCAGTACTTC. It is translated as CASSQERRAEQYF. The V call is TRBV14, the J call TRBJ2-7; a possible D gene is TRBD2 (6 bases). The CDR3 contains 13 residues. Trimming pared 0 bases from V and 6 bases from J, leaving 9 bases between. Per the germline V gene, CDR1 is SGHDN and CDR2 is FVKESK.

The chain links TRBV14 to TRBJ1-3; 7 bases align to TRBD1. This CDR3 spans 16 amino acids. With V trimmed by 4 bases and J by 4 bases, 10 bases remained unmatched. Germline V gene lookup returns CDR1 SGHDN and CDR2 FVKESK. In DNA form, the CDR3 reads TGTGCCAGCAGCCCACGGCAGGGGGTACGGGGAAACACCATATATTTT. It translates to CASSPRQGVRGNTIYF.

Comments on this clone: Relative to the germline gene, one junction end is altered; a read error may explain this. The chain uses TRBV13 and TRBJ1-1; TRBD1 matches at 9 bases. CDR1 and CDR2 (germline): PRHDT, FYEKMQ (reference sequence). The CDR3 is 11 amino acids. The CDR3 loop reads CASSLRGTGIF. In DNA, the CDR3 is TGTGCCAGCAGCTTGAGAGGGACAGGGATTTTT.

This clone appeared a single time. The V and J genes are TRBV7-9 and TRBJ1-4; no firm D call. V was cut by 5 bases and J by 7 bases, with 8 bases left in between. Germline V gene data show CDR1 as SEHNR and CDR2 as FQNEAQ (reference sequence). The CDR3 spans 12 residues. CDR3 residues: CASSPVFEKLFF. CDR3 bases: TGTGCCAGCAGCCCCGTTTTTGAAAAACTGTTTTTT. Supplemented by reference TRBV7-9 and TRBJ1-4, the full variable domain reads DTGVSQNPRHKITKRGQNVTFRCDPISEHNRLYWYRQTLGQGPEFLTYFQNEAQLEKSRLLSDRFSAERPKGSFSTLEIQRTEQGDSAMYLCASSPVFEKLFFGSGTQLSVL.

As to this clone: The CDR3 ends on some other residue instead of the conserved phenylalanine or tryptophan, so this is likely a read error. CDR3 sequence (DNA): TGTGCCAGAAGCAGGACAGACGGGTCTGAAGCTTTCTCT. Protein product: CARSRTDGSEAFS. The chain uses TRBV5-3 and TRBJ1-1; D may be TRBD1 (6 bases). TRBV5-3 is an ORF, with its function uncertain. With 4 bases removed from V and 6 bases from J, the gap between germline ends came to 13 bases. This CDR3 contains 13 residues.

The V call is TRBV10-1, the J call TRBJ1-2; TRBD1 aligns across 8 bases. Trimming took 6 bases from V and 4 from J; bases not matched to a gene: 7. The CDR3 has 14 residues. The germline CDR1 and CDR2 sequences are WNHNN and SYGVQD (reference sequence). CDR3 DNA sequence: TGCGCCAGCAGGGACCGACAGGGGCCCTATGGCTACACCTTC. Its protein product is CASRDRQGPYGYTF.

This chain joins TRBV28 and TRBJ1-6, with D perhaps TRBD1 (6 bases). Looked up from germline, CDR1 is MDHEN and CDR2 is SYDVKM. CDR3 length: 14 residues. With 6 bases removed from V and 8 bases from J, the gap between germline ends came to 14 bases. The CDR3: CASRLQGSDSPLHF. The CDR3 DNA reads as TGTGCCAGCAGGCTACAGGGAAGCGATTCACCCCTCCACTTT.

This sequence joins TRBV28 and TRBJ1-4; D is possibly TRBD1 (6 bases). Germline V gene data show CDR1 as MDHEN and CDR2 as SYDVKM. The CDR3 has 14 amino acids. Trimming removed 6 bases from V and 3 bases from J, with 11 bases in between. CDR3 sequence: CASSYRASNEKLFF. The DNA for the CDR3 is TGTGCCAGCAGCTACAGGGCTTCTAATGAAAAACTGTTTTTT. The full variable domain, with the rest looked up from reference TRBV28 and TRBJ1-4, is DVKVTQSSRYLVKRTGEKVFLECVQDMDHENMFWYRQDPGLGLRLIYFSYDVKMKEKGDIPEGYSVSREKKERFSLILESASTNQTSMYLCASSYRASNEKLFFGSGTQLSVL.

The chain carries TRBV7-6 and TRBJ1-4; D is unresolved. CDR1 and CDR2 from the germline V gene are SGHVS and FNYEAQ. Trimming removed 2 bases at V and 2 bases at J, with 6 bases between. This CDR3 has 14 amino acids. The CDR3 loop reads CASSLSGTNEKLFF. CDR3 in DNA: TGTGCCAGCAGCTTATCCGGGACTAATGAAAAACTGTTTTTT.

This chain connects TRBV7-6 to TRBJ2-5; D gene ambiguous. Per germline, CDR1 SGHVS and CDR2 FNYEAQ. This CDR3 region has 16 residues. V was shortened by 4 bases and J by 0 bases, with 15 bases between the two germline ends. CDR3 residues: CASSSQRSFHQETQYF. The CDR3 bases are TGTGCCAGCAGCTCTCAGAGGTCTTTCCACCAAGAGACCCAGTACTTC.

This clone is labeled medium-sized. Here the CDR3 DNA reads TGTGCCTGGACTCCAGGGGGCGAGTACACTGAAGCTTTCTTT. Residues: CAWTPGGEYTEAFF. The chain couples TRBV30 to TRBJ1-1, with TRBD1 matching 8 bases. The V and J ends lost 4 bases and 3 bases, in that order; junction bases with no gene match: 7. This CDR3 comprises 14 residues. Germline CDR1 is GTSNPN and CDR2 is SVGIG (reference sequence).

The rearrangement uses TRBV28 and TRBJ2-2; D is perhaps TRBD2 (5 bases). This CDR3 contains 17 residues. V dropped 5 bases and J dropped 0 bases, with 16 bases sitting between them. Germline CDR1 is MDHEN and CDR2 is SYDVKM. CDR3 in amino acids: CASSLPGLSANTGELFF. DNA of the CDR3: TGTGCCAGCAGTCTCCCGGGGTTATCCGCGAACACCGGGGAGCTGTTTTTT.

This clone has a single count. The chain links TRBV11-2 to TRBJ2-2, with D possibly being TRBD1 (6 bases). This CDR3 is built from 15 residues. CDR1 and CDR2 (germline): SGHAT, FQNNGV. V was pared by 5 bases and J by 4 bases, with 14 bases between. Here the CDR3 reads CASSHTGTLTGELFF. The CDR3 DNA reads TGTGCCAGCAGCCATACAGGGACGCTCACCGGGGAGCTGTTTTTT.

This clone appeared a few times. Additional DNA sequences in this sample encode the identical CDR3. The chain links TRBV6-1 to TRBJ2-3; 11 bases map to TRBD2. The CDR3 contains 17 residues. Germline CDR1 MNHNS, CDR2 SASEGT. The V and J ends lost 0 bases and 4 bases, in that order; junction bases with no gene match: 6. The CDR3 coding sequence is TGTGCCAGCAGTGAAGCGCCTACTAGCGGGAGTGCAGATACGCAGTATTTT. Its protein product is CASSEAPTSGSADTQYF.

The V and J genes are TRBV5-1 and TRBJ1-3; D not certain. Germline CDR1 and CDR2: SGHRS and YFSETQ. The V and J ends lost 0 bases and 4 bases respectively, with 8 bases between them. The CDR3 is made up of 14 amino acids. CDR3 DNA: TGCGCCAGCAGCTTGGCAAACAGCGGAAACACCATATATTTT. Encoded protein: CASSLANSGNTIYF. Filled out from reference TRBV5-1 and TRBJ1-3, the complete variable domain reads KAGVTQTPRYLIKTRGQQVTLSCSPISGHRSVSWYQQTPGQGLQFLFEYFSETQRNKGNFPGRFSGRQFSNSRSEMNVSTLELGDSALYLCASSLANSGNTIYFGEGSWLTVV.

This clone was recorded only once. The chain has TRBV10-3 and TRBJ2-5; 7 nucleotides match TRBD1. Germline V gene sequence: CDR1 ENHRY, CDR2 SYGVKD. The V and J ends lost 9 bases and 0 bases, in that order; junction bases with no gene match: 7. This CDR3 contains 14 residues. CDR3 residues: CAIGLTGYQETQYF. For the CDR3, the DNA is TGTGCCATTGGGCTGACAGGGTACCAAGAGACCCAGTACTTC.

The CDR3 loop is CASSSSWLAGDSGELFF. For the CDR3, the DNA is TGTGCCAGCAGTTCAAGTTGGCTAGCGGGAGATTCCGGGGAGCTGTTTTTT. The rearrangement joins TRBV2 to TRBJ2-2, with 10 bases fitting TRBD2. CDR3 length: 17 amino acids. Germline V gene lookup returns CDR1 SNHLY and CDR2 FYNNEI. Losses at the gene ends were 5 bases for V and 6 bases for J; bases not matched to a gene: 12.

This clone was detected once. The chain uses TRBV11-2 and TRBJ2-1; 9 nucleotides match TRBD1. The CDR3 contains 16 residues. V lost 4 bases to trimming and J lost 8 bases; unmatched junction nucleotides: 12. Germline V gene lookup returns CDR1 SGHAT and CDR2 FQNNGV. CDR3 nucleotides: TGTGCCAGCAGCTATCTACGGGACAGGGTAGCGGATGAGCAGTTCTTC. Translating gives CASSYLRDRVADEQFF.